This T cell receptor (beta chain) is from a study of cytomegalovirus exposure and HLA in healthy donors. Background on the study: Findings of an earlier analysis included some 120 million unique TCR beta sequences from roughly 180 million T cells. Study-level points and caveats: Accurate prediction of most subjects' HLA-A and HLA-B alleles from TCR beta sequences was reported.

Vbeta (60) and Jbeta (13) primers were used in the PCR. Sequencing used immunoSEQ multiplex PCR; TCRdb keeps in-frame clones, though not all of them. Seen here are around 130,000 clones, around 72% observed once, and the top ten hold approximately 1.5%. Germline CDR1 is SNHLY and CDR2 is FYNNEI. V was clipped by 6 bases and J by 15 bases; unmatched bases: 11. This CDR3 comprises 12 residues. Healthy bone marrow donors made up the cohort. Despite likely unrecorded immune exposures, the donors were nominally healthy at the time of sampling. For this clone: Its antigen is undetermined.

This TCR was sampled from a young woman in good health and CMV-seronegative. The rearrangement joins TRBV2 to TRBJ2-1, with TRBD2 identical over 7 bases. The sample consisted of PBMCs. The CDR3 region is CASRPGLGGLFF. CDR3 coding DNA: TGTGCCAGCAGACCTGGACTAGGAGGACTGTTCTTC.